Detailed here is one TCR beta chain. Its antigen is not known. The ends were cut back, 4 bases at V and 4 bases at J, with 10 bases in the middle. The CDR3 has 13 residues. MiXCR, applied by TCRdb to the 5' RACE reads, yields one record per CDR3 protein. Of 690,000 or so distinct CDR3 sequences listed, 5.5% to 7.5% are singletons. The data were obtained in a study of identical twins. Regarding the study as a whole: Carriage of fewer insertions was seen in abundant cord blood beta clonotypes, whereas memory repertoires showed none. Low generation-probability sequences were in excess among twin-shared out-of-frame alpha sequences. There was more out-of-frame TCR alpha sharing in monozygotic twins than models estimated.

Everyone who donated was a healthy Caucasian. Material for sequencing was naive T cells sorted from blood. The receptor was derived from a man between 18 and 29 years old in good health. This chain links TRBV12-3 or TRBV12-4 with TRBJ1-1, with a possible D match to TRBD1 (5 bases). The DNA for the CDR3 is TGTGCCAGCAGTTCCGCTACAGGCACTGAAGCTTTCTTT. It translates to CASSSATGTEAFF.